A selection of T cell receptor beta chains follows, all from one sample in a study of OX40 agonist ivuxolimab in advanced cancers. Generated by immunoSEQ multiplex PCR, the TCRdb table keeps only in-frame clones and is missing some. The sample lists approximately 37,000 clones, about 83% occurring once. The input for sequencing was CD4+ or CD8+ T cells sorted from blood, taken in a trial of the OX40 agonist ivuxolimab. The receptors were gathered from an adult with an advanced solid tumor such as melanoma, head and neck, liver or kidney cancer. Both conserved end residues are part of each CDR3. A D gene is named only where the DNA matches it firmly.

>13|TRBV9|NA|TRBJ2-1
CASSVARVDEQFF
>14|TRBV19|NA|TRBJ1-1
CASRFDRREPEAFF
>16|TRBV9|TRBD2|TRBJ2-5
CASSSHSLAGGETQYF
>15|TRBV7-9|NA|TRBJ1-3
CASSLAGDTGNTIYF
>18|TRBV27|TRBD2|TRBJ2-1
CASSWGTSGSPSYNEQFF
>15|TRBV6-6|NA|TRBJ2-7
CASSLLRDNSYEQYF
>17|TRBV4-2|NA|TRBJ2-7
CASSQDGFGGRGNEQYF
>16|TRBV7-3|NA|TRBJ2-3
CASSSPPGLSTDTQYF
>14|TRBV6-1|NA|TRBJ1-1
CASSLRTSNTEAFF
>16|TRBV28|NA|TRBJ2-6
CASSSGGITGANVLTF
>14|TRBV4-1|TRBD1|TRBJ2-1
CASSRTGNDNEQFF
>14|TRBV9|TRBD2|TRBJ2-7
CASSSGTSGNEQYF
>15|TRBV7-2|NA|TRBJ2-1
CASSPDWTNFNEQFF
>13|TRBV27|NA|TRBJ1-2
CASSVGANYGYTF
>14|TRBV9|NA|TRBJ2-7
CASSVGEATYEQYF
>12|TRBV15|NA|TRBJ2-3
CATSPSADTQYF
>15|TRBV9|TRBD2|TRBJ2-3
CASSVATGGTDTQYF
>14|TRBV10-1|NA|TRBJ2-3
CASSEARNTDTQYF
>18|TRBV12-5|NA|TRBJ2-7
CASVPVVGHRKYSYEQYF
>12|TRBV6-5|NA|TRBJ2-7
CASSSDGYEQYF
>15|TRBV28|NA|TRBJ1-4
CASSLGQTTNEKLFF
>14|TRBV6-1|NA|TRBJ1-1
CASSDLTVNTEAFF
>15|TRBV6-5|TRBD1|TRBJ1-1
CASSYSDRGNTEAFF
>15|TRBV9|TRBD2|TRBJ2-7
CASSVAGGPAYEQYF
>16|TRBV4-3|TRBD1|TRBJ1-1
CASSPGTGGGNTEAFF
>14|TRBV27|NA|TRBJ2-7
CASSLGRASYEQYF
>12|TRBV7-6|TRBD1|TRBJ1-1
CASSTTGGEAFF
>18|TRBV7-9|NA|TRBJ2-6
CASSLGRRTGTGANVLTF
>14|TRBV27|NA|TRBJ2-5
CASSLAGTEKTQYF
>15|TRBV5-5|TRBD2|TRBJ2-3
CASRLPAGETDTQYF
>11|TRBV7-9|NA|TRBJ1-1
CASSPGTQAFF
>15|TRBV7-8|TRBD1|TRBJ2-7
CASSPGQGPSYEQYF
>14|TRBV7-9|TRBD1|TRBJ1-2
CASSAATGNYGYTF
>15|TRBV4-1|TRBD2|TRBJ2-7
CASSQETGGPYEQYF
>16|TRBV5-1|TRBD1|TRBJ1-6
CASSVGQGASNSPLHF
>13|TRBV7-9|NA|TRBJ1-3
CASSSPRGNTIYF
>14|TRBV7-9|NA|TRBJ2-1
CASSLDGGGNEQFF
>16|TRBV27|TRBD1|TRBJ2-7
CASSLSGRTGTYEQYF
>13|TRBV15|NA|TRBJ1-2
CATAQGIHYGYTF
>15|TRBV7-2|TRBD1|TRBJ2-2
CASSQADRETGELFF
>18|TRBV21-1|NA|TRBJ1-1
CASSKEEQFGVTNTEAFF
>15|TRBV27|NA|TRBJ2-3
CASSFSPGGTDTQYF
>13|TRBV6-6|NA|TRBJ1-3
CASSSLQGNTIYF
>16|TRBV7-8|TRBD1|TRBJ1-2
CASSSAGTGGFYGYTF
>17|TRBV28|TRBD2|TRBJ2-1
CASSLWGLAGGRNEQFF